This T cell receptor beta chain emerged from a study of T cells in localized non-small cell lung cancer. Profiled with immunoSEQ multiplex PCR; TCRdb holds only in-frame clones, not every one. This repertoire shows roughly 5,200 clones, 55% found once; its top ten account for over 3.5%. This CDR3 spans 14 amino acids. Germline V CDR1 and CDR2: MNHGY, SAAAGT. V was cut by 2 bases and J by 8 bases, with 12 bases left in between. The material sequenced was lymph node tissue, taken before any cancer treatment. This sequence was found in a male donor at least 60 years old with stage I squamous cell lung carcinoma. This chain uses TRBV6-8 with TRBJ1-4; D possibly corresponds to TRBD1 (5 bases). The DNA of the CDR3 is TGTGCCAGCAGTTACGTCTCGGAGGGGGAAAAACTGTTTTTT. Encoded protein: CASSYVSEGEKLFF.